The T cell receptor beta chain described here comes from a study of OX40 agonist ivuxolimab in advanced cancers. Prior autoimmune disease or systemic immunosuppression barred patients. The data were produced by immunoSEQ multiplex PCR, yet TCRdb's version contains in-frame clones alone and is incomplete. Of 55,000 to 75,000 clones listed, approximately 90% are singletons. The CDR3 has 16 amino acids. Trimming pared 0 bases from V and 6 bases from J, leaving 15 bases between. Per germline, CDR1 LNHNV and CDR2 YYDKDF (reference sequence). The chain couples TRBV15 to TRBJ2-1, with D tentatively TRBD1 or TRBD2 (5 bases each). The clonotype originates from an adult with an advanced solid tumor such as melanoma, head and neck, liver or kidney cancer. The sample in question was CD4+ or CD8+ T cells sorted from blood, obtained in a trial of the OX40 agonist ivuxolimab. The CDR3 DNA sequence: TGTGCCACCAGCAGAGACACTGTGACTGGGGGCAATGAGCAGTTCTTC. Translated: CATSRDTVTGGNEQFF.